This T cell receptor beta chain was documented in a study of T cell changes during pregnancy in multiple sclerosis. The trim removed 6 bases at V and 0 bases at J, leaving 3 bases unmatched. The CDR3 sequence is 13 residues long. CDR1 is SGDLS, CDR2 YYNGEE, per germline. Clones were sequenced by immunoSEQ multiplex PCR, and TCRdb holds only the in-frame ones, with some missing. The sample has nearly 50,000 clones; 94% are singletons. The chain combines TRBV9 with TRBJ2-7; the match to TRBD1 covers 7 bases. Sequencing used CD4+ T cells from peripheral blood mononuclear cells, obtained in the first trimester of pregnancy. This receptor was taken from a female donor with multiple sclerosis, enrolled in a pregnancy study. CDR3 sequence: CASNRDSSYEQYF. CDR3 DNA: TGTGCCAGCAACAGGGACAGCTCCTACGAGCAGTACTTC. The variable domain in full, completed from reference TRBV9 and TRBJ2-7, reads DSGVTQTPKHLITATGQRVTLRCSPRSGDLSVYWYQQSLDQGLQFLIQYYNGEERAKGNILERFSAQQFPDLHSELNLSSLELGDSALYFCASNRDSSYEQYFGPGTRLTVT.